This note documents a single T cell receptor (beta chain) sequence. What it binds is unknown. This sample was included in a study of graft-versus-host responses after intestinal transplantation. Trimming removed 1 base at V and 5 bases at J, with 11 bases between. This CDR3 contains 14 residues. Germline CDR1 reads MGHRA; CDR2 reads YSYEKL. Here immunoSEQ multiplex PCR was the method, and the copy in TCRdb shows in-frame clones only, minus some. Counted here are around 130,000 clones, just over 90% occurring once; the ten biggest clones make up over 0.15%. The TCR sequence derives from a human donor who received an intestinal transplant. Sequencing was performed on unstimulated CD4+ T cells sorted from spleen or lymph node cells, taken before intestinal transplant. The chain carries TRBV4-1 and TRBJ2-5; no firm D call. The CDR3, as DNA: TGCGCCAGCAGCCAAGCACCCTTGGGGGAGACCCAGTACTTC. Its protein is CASSQAPLGETQYF.